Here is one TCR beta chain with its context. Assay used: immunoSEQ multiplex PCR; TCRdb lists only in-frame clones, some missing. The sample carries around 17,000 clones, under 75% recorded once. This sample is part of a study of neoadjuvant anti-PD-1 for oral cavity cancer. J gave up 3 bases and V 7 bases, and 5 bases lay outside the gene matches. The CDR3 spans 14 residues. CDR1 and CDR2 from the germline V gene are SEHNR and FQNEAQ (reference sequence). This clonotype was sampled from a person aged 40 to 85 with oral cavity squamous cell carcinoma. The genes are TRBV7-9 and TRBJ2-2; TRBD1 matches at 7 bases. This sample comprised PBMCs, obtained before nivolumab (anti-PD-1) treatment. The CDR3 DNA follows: TGTGCCAGCATTACGGGACAGCACACCGGGGAGCTGTTTTTT. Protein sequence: CASITGQHTGELFF.